These 8 T cell receptor beta chains were sequenced from one sample in a study of beta chain features in type 1 diabetes. Regarding the study as a whole: Across all four CD4+ subsets, people with type 1 diabetes showed modestly shorter TCRB CDR3s.

Their specific antigens are unknown. All of the isolated RNA was reverse transcribed, so expressed TCRB transcripts were sequenced. Clones were read by immunoSEQ multiplex PCR, and TCRdb kept only the in-frame ones, dropping some. The sample contains 300,000 to 400,000 clones, approximately 13% of which appear only once. Material for sequencing was naive CD4+ T cells from blood. Receptors were obtained from a woman aged 18-35 years with type 1 diabetes.

This clone was observed a few times. Other DNA sequences in the sample encode the same CDR3. The V gene is TRBV28, the J gene TRBJ2-7; 8 bases map to TRBD1. The CDR3 sequence is 12 residues long. Germline lookup yields CDR1 MDHEN and CDR2 SYDVKM. The V gene end was trimmed by 4 bases and the J gene end by 4 bases; junction bases not matched to a gene: 0. DNA for the CDR3: TGTGCCAGCAGTTGGACAGGGTACGAGCAGTACTTC. Translating it yields CASSWTGYEQYF.

This clone was counted between two and nine times. This chain connects TRBV19 to TRBJ1-1; 9 nucleotides align to TRBD1. V shed 6 bases, J shed 5 bases, and the junction held 13 bases outside the gene matches. Germline V gene sequence: CDR1 LNHDA, CDR2 SQIVND (reference sequence). CDR3 length equals 16 residues. The CDR3 is CASRRRDRGTATEAFF. In DNA, the CDR3 is TGTGCCAGTAGGCGCAGAGACAGGGGGACGGCGACTGAAGCTTTCTTT. Full variable domain (missing parts from reference TRBV19 and TRBJ1-1): DGGITQSPKYLFRKEGQNVTLSCEQNLNHDAMYWYRQDPGQGLRLIYYSQIVNDFQKGDIAEGYSVSREKKESFPLTVTSAQKNPTAFYLCASRRRDRGTATEAFFGQGTRLTVV.

The table lists this clone with a few counts. The rearrangement links TRBV5-1 to TRBJ1-2, with a weak D call TRBD1 (5 bases). This CDR3 is built from 13 residues. With 1 base removed from V and 6 bases from J, the gap between germline ends came to 10 bases. The germline V gene encodes CDR1 SGHRS and CDR2 YFSETQ. CDR3 nucleotide sequence: TGCGCCAGCAGCTTGCAGGGCAAAGATGGCTACACCTTC. Translating it yields CASSLQGKDGYTF.

V gene TRBV30 combines with J gene TRBJ2-5, with D possibly being TRBD1 (6 bases). CDR1 is GTSNPN, CDR2 SVGIG, per germline (reference sequence). This CDR3 region has 12 residues. Trimming left V 7 bases short and J 4 bases short, with 13 bases between. The CDR3 bases are TGTGCCTTTTCACAGGGACGAGAGACCCAGTACTTC. It specifies CAFSQGRETQYF.

The rearrangement links TRBV6-5 to TRBJ2-4; D possibly corresponds to TRBD1 (6 bases). From germline, CDR1 is MNHEY and CDR2 SVGAGI. V was clipped by 0 bases and J by 8 bases, with 14 bases between them. The CDR3 extends over 15 amino acids. The chain's CDR3 is CASSYSGQPADIQYF. CDR3 in DNA: TGTGCCAGCAGTTACTCTGGACAGCCCGCGGACATTCAGTACTTC.

This clone was observed a handful of times. The chain recombines TRBV4-3 with TRBJ2-2; no clear D. The CDR3 has 18 amino acids. Germline CDR1 and CDR2: LGHNA and YSLEER. Trimming pared 0 bases from V and 0 bases from J, leaving 14 bases between. This CDR3 is CASSQDRRSATNTGELFF. The CDR3 region has the DNA TGCGCCAGCAGCCAAGATCGGAGAAGCGCCACGAACACCGGGGAGCTGTTTTTT.

In its sample, this clone was seen a few times. The V gene is TRBV6-5, the J gene TRBJ2-7; D is possibly TRBD1 (7 bases). The CDR3 consists of 15 residues. V lost 0 bases to trimming and J lost 5 bases, with 14 bases between them. Germline CDR1 MNHEY, CDR2 SVGAGI. CDR3 sequence (DNA): TGTGCCAGCAGTTACTCGGGCGGGACAGTTGACGAGCAGTACTTC. Translating gives CASSYSGGTVDEQYF.

The gene calls are TRBV19 and TRBJ2-3; TRBD2 might be the D (5 bases). CDR1 LNHDA and CDR2 SQIVND come from the germline V gene (reference sequence). This CDR3 region has 15 residues. Trimming cost V 0 bases and J 1 base, with 8 bases left between them. The CDR3 region is CASSIDLAGTDTQYF. CDR3 nucleotides: TGTGCCAGTAGTATAGATCTAGCCGGCACAGATACGCAGTATTTT.